These 29 T cell receptor beta chains share one sample of origin, sequenced in a study of T cell responses to AZD1222 COVID-19 vaccine. Sequencing used immunoSEQ multiplex PCR; TCRdb keeps in-frame clones, though not all of them. The sample has 50,000 to 75,000 clones, 76% seen once. The source material was peripheral blood, sampled on day 0 of AZD1222 vaccination. The source of these receptors is an adult in good health.

J is TRBJ1-2 and V is TRBV7-2; TRBD1 matches 8 bases. The CDR3 loop spans 14 amino acids. V shed 8 bases, J shed 7 bases, and the junction held 12 bases outside the gene matches. Germline CDR1 is SGHTA and CDR2 is FQGNSA. The CDR3 loop reads CASHIPGGMGGYTF. The CDR3 DNA sequence: TGTGCCAGCCATATCCCAGGGGGCATGGGTGGCTACACCTTC.

This clone was seen only a few times. Germline and junction disagree at one end, which may indicate a read error. The chain has TRBV4-3 and TRBJ1-3, with D hard to call. The CDR3 consists of 15 residues. CDR1 and CDR2 from the germline V gene are LGHNA and YSLEER. The CDR3 region is CASSQNGLTGNTIYF. The CDR3 DNA sequence: TGCGCCAGCAGCCAAAATGGACTTACTGGCAACACCATATATTTT.

For the CDR3, the DNA is TGTGCCAGTAGTAACCCACCCGGGACAGGGTTCAATCAGCCCCAGCATTTT. Its protein product is CASSNPPGTGFNQPQHF. The rearrangement uses TRBV19 and TRBJ1-5; 9 positions match TRBD1. The CDR3 is 17 amino acids. J was trimmed by 3 bases and V by 4 bases; bases with no gene match: 10. Germline V gene data show CDR1 as LNHDA and CDR2 as SQIVND (reference sequence).

V usage is TRBV4-1 and J usage is TRBJ1-6, with no clear D. This CDR3 comprises 16 residues. Trimming left V 4 bases short and J 3 bases short, with 13 bases between. Germline CDR1 and CDR2: MGHRA and YSYEKL. This CDR3 is CASSPREELYNSPLHF. DNA of the CDR3: TGCGCCAGCAGCCCGAGGGAGGAACTCTATAATTCACCCCTCCACTTT.

The CDR3 coding sequence is TGTGCCAGCAGCCAAGATCCGGGGTCGGGGGGTGAAGCTTTCTTT. Its protein product is CASSQDPGSGGEAFF. The rearrangement uses TRBV3-1 (or the pseudogene TRBV3-2) and TRBJ1-1, with a possible D match to TRBD1 (5 bases). This CDR3 is built from 15 residues. The V gene lost 0 bases and the J gene lost 7 bases, with 15 bases spanning the gap. The germline CDR1 and CDR2 sequences are LGHDT and YNNKEL (reference sequence).

In this sample, this clone turned up a few times. This sequence joins TRBV15 and TRBJ1-2, with TRBD1 identical over 8 bases. Per germline, CDR1 LNHNV and CDR2 YYDKDF (reference sequence). CDR3 length equals 14 residues. The junction had 6 bases not matched to a gene; V was cut back by 5 bases and J by 4 bases. CDR3 DNA sequence: TGTGCCACCAGCCCTGACAGGGGAAGCTATGGCTACACCTTC. It translates to CATSPDRGSYGYTF.

The genes are TRBV19 and TRBJ1-1; perhaps TRBD1 as D (5 bases). Per germline, CDR1 LNHDA and CDR2 SQIVND (reference sequence). The V and J ends lost 6 bases and 0 bases respectively, with 14 bases between them. The CDR3 loop spans 15 amino acids. CDR3 sequence reads: CASSHPSDMNTEAFF. The CDR3 DNA reads TGTGCCAGTAGCCACCCCTCGGACATGAACACTGAAGCTTTCTTT.

This clone has only a few counts. The CDR3 spells CASSKGGNNYGYTF. The DNA for the CDR3 is TGTGCCAGCAGCAAAGGAGGAAATAACTATGGCTACACCTTC. V is TRBV21-1 and J is TRBJ1-2. TRBV21-1 is labeled a pseudogene. The CDR3 contains 14 residues.

The chain recombines TRBV6-2 or TRBV6-3 with TRBJ1-1; D remains ambiguous. Germline assignment: CDR1 MNHEY and CDR2 SVGEGT. This CDR3 is built from 15 residues. With 0 bases removed from V and 4 bases from J, the gap between germline ends came to 12 bases. CDR3 DNA sequence: TGTGCCAGCAGTTACTCGGAGCAATCAGGCACTGAAGCTTTCTTT. It translates to CASSYSEQSGTEAFF.

The rearrangement links TRBV7-9 to TRBJ2-6; 9 nucleotides line up with TRBD1. CDR1 and CDR2 from the germline V gene are SEHNR and FQNEAQ (reference sequence). The CDR3 totals 17 residues. The J segment lost 1 base and the V segment lost 6 bases, leaving 7 bases of the junction unmatched. The CDR3 here is CASRPGQGISGANVLTF. Written as DNA, the CDR3 is TGTGCCAGCAGGCCGGGACAGGGTATATCTGGGGCCAACGTCCTGACTTTC.

This clone appeared once. This chain uses TRBV7-2 with TRBJ2-7, with 7 bases identical to TRBD2. Germline values: CDR1 SGHTA, CDR2 FQGNSA. Unmatched junction bases numbered 11, after V lost 4 bases and J lost 5 bases. The CDR3 sequence is 15 residues long. CDR3 in DNA: TGTGCCAGCAGCTCCCTTGTGGGGGGGGGACACGAGCAGTACTTC. This codes for CASSSLVGGGHEQYF. Using reference TRBV7-2 and TRBJ2-7 for the parts outside the CDR3, the full variable domain is GAGVSQSPSNKVTEKGKDVELRCDPISGHTALYWYRQSLGQGLEFLIYFQGNSAPDKSGLPSDRFSAERTGGSVSTLTIQRTQQEDSAVYLCASSSLVGGGHEQYFGPGTRLTVT.

The V call is TRBV16, the J call TRBJ1-5; 7 nucleotides align to TRBD1. V lost 0 bases, J lost 6 bases, and 2 bases stayed unmatched. Germline V CDR1 and CDR2: KGHSY, FQNENV. This CDR3 has 14 residues. CDR3: CASSQSNRGQPQHF. CDR3 bases: TGTGCCAGCAGCCAATCGAACAGGGGTCAGCCCCAGCATTTT.

The chain couples TRBV4-2 to TRBJ1-3, with TRBD1 as a possible D gene (5 bases). The CDR3 extends over 16 amino acids. Germline lookup yields CDR1 LGHNA and CDR2 YNFKEQ. V was cut by 0 bases and J by 1 base, with 10 bases left in between. The CDR3, as DNA: TGTGCCAGCAGCCAAGAGGCTGGGGGATCTGGAAACACCATATATTTT. Translated, it gives CASSQEAGGSGNTIYF.

The gene calls are TRBV5-1 and TRBJ1-5; perhaps TRBD1 as D (5 bases). This CDR3 has 15 residues. Germline V gives CDR1 SGHRS, CDR2 YFSETQ. Trimming took 4 bases from V and 0 from J, leaving 11 bases between them. The CDR3 coding sequence is TGCGCCAGCAGCCTCCTGGGGGATAGCAATCAGCCCCAGCATTTT. Its translation: CASSLLGDSNQPQHF.

J is TRBJ1-4 and V is TRBV2, with 8 bases aligning to TRBD1. Per the germline V gene, CDR1 is SNHLY and CDR2 is FYNNEI. CDR3 length equals 14 residues. With 6 bases clipped from V and 6 bases from J, the junction kept 6 bases outside the gene matches. The CDR3 loop is CASSRTGIDEKLFF. The CDR3 DNA sequence: TGTGCCAGCAGCCGGACAGGGATAGATGAAAAACTGTTTTTT.

The chain carries TRBV6-6 and TRBJ2-1; 7 nucleotides align to TRBD1. V was pared by 6 bases and J by 11 bases, with 16 bases of the junction left unmatched. Germline lookup yields CDR1 MNHNY and CDR2 SVGAGI (reference sequence). This CDR3 is 15 amino acids long. Here the CDR3 reads CASSGQDSANDKQFF. The CDR3 DNA follows: TGTGCCAGCAGCGGACAGGATTCCGCCAATGATAAGCAGTTCTTC.

The chain is built from TRBV19 and TRBJ1-5; D gene ambiguous. The CDR3 has 14 amino acids. The V end was cut by 1 base, the J end by 7 bases, with 11 bases between. Germline lookup yields CDR1 LNHDA and CDR2 SQIVND (reference sequence). The CDR3 region is CASSIGTVRQPQHF. The CDR3 DNA reads TGTGCCAGTAGTATAGGCACAGTCCGGCAGCCCCAGCATTTT.

In regard to this clone: The same CDR3 is also encoded by other DNA sequences in this sample. V is TRBV4-2 and J is TRBJ1-5; 7 bases are shared with TRBD1. In germline, CDR1 is LGHNA, CDR2 YNFKEQ. The length of the CDR3 is 16 residues. The V and J ends lost 1 base and 4 bases, in that order; junction bases with no gene match: 7. Here the CDR3 DNA reads TGTGCCAGCAGCCAAGCCACGACAGGGAAAAATCAGCCCCAGCATTTT. Encoded protein: CASSQATTGKNQPQHF.

The chain links TRBV5-6 to TRBJ2-5, with a tentative D call TRBD2 (6 bases). Germline assignment: CDR1 SGHDT and CDR2 YYEEEE. There are 17 residues in the CDR3. Trimming took off 0 bases at V and 0 bases at J, with 15 bases between the two ends. CDR3 coding DNA: TGTGCCAGCAGCTTGGCCGGGAGACTAGTGGACCAAGAGACCCAGTACTTC. The encoded protein is CASSLAGRLVDQETQYF.

This clone was observed a few times. The V call is TRBV5-5, the J call TRBJ1-1; no firm D call. V was cut by 4 bases and J by 10 bases, with 14 bases left in between. Germline assignment: CDR1 SGHKS and CDR2 YYEKEE (reference sequence). The CDR3 contains 12 residues. In DNA, the CDR3 is TGTGCCAGCAGCCGTGACGCAGGCGTAGCTTTCTTT. Amino acids: CASSRDAGVAFF.

This sequence joins TRBV19 and TRBJ2-5, with D perhaps TRBD1 (6 bases). Per germline, CDR1 LNHDA and CDR2 SQIVND (reference sequence). The CDR3 is made up of 14 amino acids. V lost 4 bases and J lost 1, with 10 bases in between. CDR3 in amino acids: CASSKYRAQETQYF. As DNA, the CDR3 is TGTGCCAGTAGTAAATACAGGGCCCAAGAGACCCAGTACTTC.

This clone was seen more than once but under ten times. The chain recombines TRBV30 with TRBJ1-5; TRBD1 matches at 7 bases. This CDR3 contains 13 residues. After removal of 1 base from V and 4 bases from J, the junction contained 1 base not matched to a gene. Germline V gene data show CDR1 as GTSNPN and CDR2 as SVGIG (reference sequence). DNA for the CDR3: TGTGCCTGGAGTGCGACAGGGAATCAGCCCCAGCATTTT. This translates into CAWSATGNQPQHF. Full variable domain (remainder filled in from reference TRBV30 and TRBJ1-5): SQTIHQWPATLVQPVGSPLSLECTVEGTSNPNLYWYRQAAGRGLQLLFYSVGIGQISSEVPQNLSASRPQDRQFILSSKKLLLSDSGFYLCAWSATGNQPQHFGDGTRLSIL.

The V gene is TRBV5-1, the J gene TRBJ2-7; D gene unclear. The CDR3 extends over 15 amino acids. Between the trimmed V and J ends, which lost 0 bases and 1 base, there was a span of 11 bases. Germline V gene lookup returns CDR1 SGHRS and CDR2 YFSETQ. CDR3 loop: CASSLGHQSSYEQYF. CDR3 nucleotides: TGCGCCAGCAGCTTGGGCCATCAGTCATCCTACGAGCAGTACTTC. Full variable domain (missing parts from reference TRBV5-1 and TRBJ2-7): KAGVTQTPRYLIKTRGQQVTLSCSPISGHRSVSWYQQTPGQGLQFLFEYFSETQRNKGNFPGRFSGRQFSNSRSEMNVSTLELGDSALYLCASSLGHQSSYEQYFGPGTRLTVT.

The rearrangement joins TRBV5-1 to TRBJ1-1, with a weak D call TRBD1 (5 bases). From germline, CDR1 is SGHRS and CDR2 YFSETQ. The CDR3 runs 12 residues. Trimming pared 7 bases from V and 1 base from J, leaving 8 bases between. In DNA form, the CDR3 reads TGCGCCAGCTCGAGGGGGAACACTGAAGCTTTCTTT. Amino acids: CASSRGNTEAFF. Looking up the rest from reference TRBV5-1 and TRBJ1-1 gives the full variable domain: KAGVTQTPRYLIKTRGQQVTLSCSPISGHRSVSWYQQTPGQGLQFLFEYFSETQRNKGNFPGRFSGRQFSNSRSEMNVSTLELGDSALYLCASSRGNTEAFFGQGTRLTVV.

The chain has TRBV18 and TRBJ2-3; no clear D gene. The CDR3 extends over 11 amino acids. Germline V gene lookup returns CDR1 KGHSH and CDR2 LQKENI. Trimming left V 6 bases short and J 3 bases short, with 4 bases between. The CDR3, as DNA: TGTGCCAGCTCCCCTACAGATACGCAGTATTTT. It encodes CASSPTDTQYF.

The J gene is TRBJ1-2, the V gene TRBV6-1; 7 nucleotides match TRBD1. Germline V lookup: CDR1 MNHNS, CDR2 SASEGT. The CDR3 contains 16 residues. V was pared by 1 base and J by 1 base, with 6 bases of the junction left unmatched. The CDR3 DNA sequence: TGTGCCAGCAGTGAAGATCCGGACAGGCTTAACTATGGCTACACCTTC. It specifies CASSEDPDRLNYGYTF.

The J gene is TRBJ1-1, the V gene TRBV7-2, with 8 bases aligning to TRBD1. The CDR3 totals 13 residues. CDR1 SGHTA and CDR2 FQGNSA come from the germline V gene. V was pared by 2 bases and J by 5 bases, with 1 base of the junction left unmatched. The CDR3 protein is CASSLTGGTEAFF. The CDR3 DNA sequence: TGTGCCAGCAGCTTAACAGGGGGGACTGAAGCTTTCTTT.

The V gene is TRBV19, the J gene TRBJ2-1; TRBD1 agrees at 11 bases. The CDR3 has 16 residues. After removal of 5 bases from V and 5 bases from J, the junction contained 8 bases not matched to a gene. Germline V gene data show CDR1 as LNHDA and CDR2 as SQIVND (reference sequence). The CDR3 DNA follows: TGTGCCAGTAGTCCAATCCGGGACAGGGGGGACAATGAGCAGTTCTTC. It translates to CASSPIRDRGDNEQFF.

The rearrangement links TRBV4-2 to TRBJ1-6, with 7 bases matching TRBD1. The length of the CDR3 is 16 residues. V dropped 3 bases and J dropped 10; count of bases not matched to a gene: 12. The germline V gene encodes CDR1 LGHNA and CDR2 YNFKEQ. This CDR3 reads CASSQTTGAPGSPLHF. The CDR3 DNA follows: TGTGCCAGCAGCCAGACCACAGGGGCTCCAGGGTCACCCCTCCACTTT.